These T cell receptor beta chains were read from a single sample in a study of blood T cell repertoires in COVID-19. Measured with immunoSEQ multiplex PCR; TCRdb has only the in-frame clones, and not every one. Of about 260,000 clones listed, about 87% were seen once; the top ten hold roughly 4.9%. Sequencing was carried out using peripheral blood. The source of these receptors is an older woman with COVID-19, enrolled during active disease. The CDR3 runs from the conserved cysteine through the conserved F or W. The D gene is left open where the match is weak. Some rows have no size entry. The others give once, few or many, or a class for an expanded clone.

j_gene	v_gene	d_gene	abundance	CDR3nt	CDR3aa
TRBJ2-7	TRBV5-1	TRBD1	-	TGCGCCAGCAGCTTGAAGACAGGGGGCTACGAGCAGTACTTC	CASSLKTGGYEQYF
TRBJ1-1	TRBV7-2	-	-	TGTGCCAGCAGCTTACCAGGGAGGGGGACTGAAGCTTTCTTT	CASSLPGRGTEAFF
TRBJ1-5	TRBV15	TRBD1	few	TGTGCCACCAGCAGAGCCCGGACAGGAGGTGGGCCCCAGCATTTT	CATSRARTGGGPQHF
TRBJ2-3	TRBV5-1	TRBD2	-	TGCGCCAGCAGCTTTGGGCTTGGCGGGAGACCCACAGATACGCAGTATTTT	CASSFGLGGRPTDTQYF
TRBJ2-7	TRBV30	TRBD1	-	TGTGCCTGGAGTGGGGGACAGCCTCCAGACGAGCAGTACTTC	CAWSGGQPPDEQYF
TRBJ1-2	TRBV5-1	-	-	TGCGCCAGCAGCTCGGAGCGGGGCTATGGCTACACCTTC	CASSSERGYGYTF
TRBJ2-3	TRBV28	TRBD2	-	TGTGCCAGCAGTTTAATAGGACTAGCCCGGGAGACGCAGTATTTT	CASSLIGLARETQYF
TRBJ2-1	TRBV10-2	TRBD2	few	TGCGCCAGCAGTGAATTGCGGGAGCTCCCCTCTTACAATGAGCAGTTCTTC	CASSELRELPSYNEQFF
TRBJ1-3	TRBV4-1	-	few	TGCGCCAGCAGCCAAGAATCGGGGGGGCTCCGAAACACCATATATTTT	CASSQESGGLRNTIYF
TRBJ2-5	TRBV9	-	-	TGTGCCAGCAGCCCTCTTCTCGGTAGCGGCCAAGAGACCCAGTACTTC	CASSPLLGSGQETQYF
TRBJ2-5	TRBV6-5	-	-	TGTGCCAGCGGGGGGGCGCAAGAGACCCAGTACTTC	CASGGAQETQYF
TRBJ2-7	TRBV5-1	TRBD1	-	TGCGCCAGCAGAGAGGAGACAGGGGCGTCCTACGAGCAGTACTTC	CASREETGASYEQYF
TRBJ2-7	TRBV7-2	TRBD2	-	TGTGCCAGCAGCTTAGAACGAACAGCGGGAGGGCCTAGCTCCTACGAGCAGTACTTC	CASSLERTAGGPSSYEQYF
TRBJ1-5	TRBV20-1	-	-	TGCAGTGCTAGTTCTCTTAATCAGCCCCAGCATTTT	CSASSLNQPQHF
TRBJ2-3	TRBV18	TRBD2	-	TGTGCCAGCTCACTACTAGCGGGAGACACAGATACGCAGTATTTT	CASSLLAGDTDTQYF
TRBJ2-2	TRBV5-1	-	-	TGCGCCAGCAGCTTGTTCCAGGGGGGCACCGGGGAGCTGTTTTTT	CASSLFQGGTGELFF
TRBJ2-7	TRBV10-1	TRBD2	-	TGCGCCAGCAGTGTATCGGGACTAGCGGGAGACTCCTACGAGCAGTACTTC	CASSVSGLAGDSYEQYF
TRBJ1-2	TRBV5-4	TRBD1	once	TGTGCCAGCAGCTTTGACAGGGACTATGGCTACACCTTC	CASSFDRDYGYTF
TRBJ2-5	TRBV24-1	TRBD2	-	TGTGCCACCAGTGATCTCCTAGCGGGAGGGGAGACCCAGTACTTC	CATSDLLAGGETQYF
TRBJ1-5	TRBV5-4	-	-	TGTGCCAGCAGCATTCAGGGGATGAAAAATCAGCCCCAGCATTTT	CASSIQGMKNQPQHF
TRBJ1-2	TRBV7-8	TRBD1	-	TGTGCCAGCAGCCCCGGGACAGGAAATGGCTACACCTTC	CASSPGTGNGYTF
TRBJ2-3	TRBV19	-	-	TGTGCCAGTAGTATGGGCGCCACAGATACGCAGTATTTT	CASSMGATDTQYF
TRBJ1-1	TRBV5-1	-	few	TGCGCCAGCAGCTCCGGCGGGTACACTGAAGCTTTCTTT	CASSSGGYTEAFF
TRBJ1-6	TRBV28	TRBD1	-	TGTGCCAGCAGTACACAGGGGGCGAATTCACCCCTCCACTTT	CASSTQGANSPLHF
TRBJ2-7	TRBV5-1	TRBD1	few	TGCGCCAGCAGCCTCGTAGGGACAGAGATCTACGAGCAGTACTTC	CASSLVGTEIYEQYF
TRBJ1-1	TRBV28	TRBD1	-	TGTGCCAGCAGTTCGAACAGGGGGCGCGGCACTGAAGCTTTCTTT	CASSSNRGRGTEAFF
TRBJ1-1	TRBV28	TRBD1	once	TGTGCCAGCAGTTTACCTCGACAGGGGGATGAATTGGCTTTCTTT	CASSLPRQGDELAFF
TRBJ2-4	TRBV2	TRBD2	-	TGTGCCAGGTTCACAGGGACTAGCGGGAATCTAGGCAAAAACATTCAGTACTTC	CARFTGTSGNLGKNIQYF
TRBJ1-6	TRBV28	-	-	TGTGCCAGCGAAGAGTTAGGCGGTGATTCACCCCTCCACTTT	CASEELGGDSPLHF
TRBJ2-1	TRBV6-6	TRBD2	-	TGTGCCAGCCACACCCCCGGGACTAGCGGGAGTAATGAGCAGTTCTTC	CASHTPGTSGSNEQFF
TRBJ2-3	TRBV7-8	-	-	TGTGCCAGCAGCTTATCGACAGGCCGCAGCACAGATACGCAGTATTTT	CASSLSTGRSTDTQYF
TRBJ1-1	TRBV5-1	-	-	TGCGCCAGCAGCTTGGGTGGCAGTCAGGGGAAAGCTTTCTTT	CASSLGGSQGKAFF
TRBJ1-2	TRBV7-3	-	-	TGTGCCAGCAGCTCTCTCGGACAGACGAGTAACTATGGCTACACCTTC	CASSSLGQTSNYGYTF
TRBJ2-7	TRBV25-1	-	-	TGTGCCAGCAGTGAATCCGCTAGCAGTTCCTACGAGCAGTACTTC	CASSESASSSYEQYF